Sequencing of this T cell receptor beta chain was carried out in a study of cytomegalovirus exposure and HLA in healthy donors. Study background: Clustering assigned 81% of the approximately 430 genotyped donors to the Caucasian-associated ancestry cluster.

Use of 60 Vbeta and 13 Jbeta primers characterized the PCR. The table came from immunoSEQ multiplex PCR; TCRdb's copy has only in-frame clones and leaves some out. Of 150,000 to 200,000 clones listed, 70% to 85% were seen once; the top ten hold around 3.5%. Details on this clone: Its target is not known.

Findings and caveats of the study: In vitro, three CMV-associated chains proved specific for CMV antigens. Presence/absence analyses supposed approximately even sequencing depth among donors.

This CDR3 comprises 11 residues. V lost 5 bases and J lost 7, with 11 bases in between. Looked up from germline, CDR1 is SQVTM and CDR2 is ANQGSEA. Specimen: PBMCs. The receptor was isolated from a man aged 30 to 39 in good health and CMV-seropositive. The V and J genes are TRBV29-1 and TRBJ1-1; possible D gene TRBD1, 6 bases. DNA for the CDR3: TGCAGCGTTCCAGGGGAAGGTGAAGCTTTCTTT. It is translated as CSVPGEGEAFF. Complete variable domain (other parts from reference TRBV29-1 and TRBJ1-1): SAVISQKPSRDICQRGTSLTIQCQVDSQVTMMFWYRQQPGQSLTLIATANQGSEATYESGFVIDKFPISRPNLTFSTLTVSNMSPEDSSIYLCSVPGEGEAFFGQGTRLTVV.